This T cell receptor (beta chain) appears in the sequencing data of a study of Tregs in tolerant kidney transplant recipients. On this clone: Its cognate antigen is unknown.

TCRdb keeps only in-frame clones here, not all; method: immunoSEQ multiplex PCR. The data show around 1,800 clones, roughly 62% seen once. Findings and limits, study-wide: Few patients were studied, so findings need validation in larger groups.

There are 12 residues in the CDR3. V was cut by 5 bases and J by 11 bases, with 15 bases left in between. Germline-derived CDR1 and CDR2 are SGHAT and FQNNGV. Material: CD8+ T cells from blood cultured with allogeneic cells. The V gene is TRBV11-2, the J gene TRBJ1-1, with D perhaps matching TRBD1 (6 bases). This TCR was sampled from a human donor in good health. CDR3 amino acids: CASSPGTPEAFF. CDR3 bases: TGTGCCAGCAGCCCCGGGACACCGGAGGCTTTCTTT.